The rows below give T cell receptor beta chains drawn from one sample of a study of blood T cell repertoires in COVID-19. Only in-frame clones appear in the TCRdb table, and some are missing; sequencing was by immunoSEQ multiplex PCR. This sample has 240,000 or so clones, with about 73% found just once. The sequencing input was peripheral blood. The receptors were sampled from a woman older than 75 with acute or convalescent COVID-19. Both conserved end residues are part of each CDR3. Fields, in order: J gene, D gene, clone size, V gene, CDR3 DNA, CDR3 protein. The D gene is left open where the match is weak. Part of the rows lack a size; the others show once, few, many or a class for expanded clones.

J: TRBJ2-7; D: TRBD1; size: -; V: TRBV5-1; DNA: TGCGCCAGCAGCTTGGCGGGACAGTCCTACGAGCAGTACTTC; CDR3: CASSLAGQSYEQYF
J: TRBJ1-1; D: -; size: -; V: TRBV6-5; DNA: TGTGCCAGCAGTCCTCGAGGGATAGGAGGAGCTTTCTTT; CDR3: CASSPRGIGGAFF
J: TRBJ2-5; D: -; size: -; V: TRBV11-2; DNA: TGTGCCAGCAGCTTAGCGACAGGTCCGCAAGAGACCCAGTACTTC; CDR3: CASSLATGPQETQYF
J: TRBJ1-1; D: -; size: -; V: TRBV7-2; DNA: TGTGCCAGCAGCTTAGTTCGGGGTTTGAACACTGAAGCTTTCTTT; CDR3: CASSLVRGLNTEAFF
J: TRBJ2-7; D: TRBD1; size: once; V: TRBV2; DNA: TGTGCCAGCAAAAGGGGACAGGGGTCCTACGAGCAGTACTTC; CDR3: CASKRGQGSYEQYF
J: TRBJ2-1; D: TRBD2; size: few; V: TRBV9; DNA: TGTGCCAGCAGCCCCAGGACTAGCGGGAGGGCCAGCTATGAGCAGTTCTTC; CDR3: CASSPRTSGRASYEQFF
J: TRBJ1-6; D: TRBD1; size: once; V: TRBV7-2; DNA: TGTGCCAGCAGGGATAGCCGACAGGGGGAAAATTCACCCCTCCACTTT; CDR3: CASRDSRQGENSPLHF
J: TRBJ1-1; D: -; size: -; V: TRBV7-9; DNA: TGTGCCAGCAGCTTACAGGGGCTGTCTACTGAAGCTTTCTTT; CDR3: CASSLQGLSTEAFF
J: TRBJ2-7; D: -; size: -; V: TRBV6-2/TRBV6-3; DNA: TGTGCCAGCAGTCCAGGGATATACGAGCAGTACTTC; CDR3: CASSPGIYEQYF
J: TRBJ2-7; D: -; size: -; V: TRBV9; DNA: TGTGCCAGCAGCCGGACAATCACCTACGAGCAGTACTTC; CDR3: CASSRTITYEQYF
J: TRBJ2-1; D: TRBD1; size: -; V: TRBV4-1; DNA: TGCGCCAGCAGCCCAGGGGGAAGCGGCTTTTTGGATGAGCAGTTCTTC; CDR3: CASSPGGSGFLDEQFF
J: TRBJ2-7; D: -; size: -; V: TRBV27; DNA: TGTGCCAGCAGTTTATCACCCCTCCAGGGGAGTCCCTACGAGCAGTACTTC; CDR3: CASSLSPLQGSPYEQYF
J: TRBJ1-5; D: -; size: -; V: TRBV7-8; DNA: TGTGCCAGCAGCTTAGTACAGGCCAATCAGCCCCAGCATTTT; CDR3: CASSLVQANQPQHF
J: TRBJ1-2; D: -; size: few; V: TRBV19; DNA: TGTGGTACCCGGGACACTACTAACTATGGCTACACCTTC; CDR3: CGTRDTTNYGYTF
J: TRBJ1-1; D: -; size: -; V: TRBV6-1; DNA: TGTGCCAGCAGGAGGACAGTGAACACTGAAGCTTTCTTT; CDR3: CASRRTVNTEAFF
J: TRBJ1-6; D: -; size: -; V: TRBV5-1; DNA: TGCGCCAGCAGCTTGGTTGCAGTTGGCGGTAATTCACCCCTCCACTTT; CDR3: CASSLVAVGGNSPLHF
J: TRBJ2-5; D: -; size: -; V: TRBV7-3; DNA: TGTGCCAGCAGCTCGGGACTGGGGGAGACCCAGTACTTC; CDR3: CASSSGLGETQYF
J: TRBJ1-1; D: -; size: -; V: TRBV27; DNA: TGTGCCAGCATTCCCCGATTCCGGGACACATCATTGAACACTGAAGCTTTCTTT; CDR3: CASIPRFRDTSLNTEAFF
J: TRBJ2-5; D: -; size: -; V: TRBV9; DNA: TGTGCCAGCAGCGTAGCGGGGGTAGGTGCGGGTCAAGAGACCCAGTACTTC; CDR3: CASSVAGVGAGQETQYF
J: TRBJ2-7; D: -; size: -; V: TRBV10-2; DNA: TGCGCCAGCAGTCCCAGAGGGAGCTCCTACGAGCAGTACTTC; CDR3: CASSPRGSSYEQYF